These T cell receptor beta chains were read from a single sample in a study of identifying expanded T cells in peripheral blood. The table came from immunoSEQ multiplex PCR; TCRdb's copy has only in-frame clones and leaves some out. This sample has about 76,000 clones; around four fifths occur once, and the top ten carry about 18%. What was sequenced was blood. Receptor source: a person aged 18-69 years in good health. The CDR3 runs from the conserved cysteine through the conserved F or W. A D gene is named only where the DNA matches it firmly. Clone size is given for some rows only: seen once, a few or many times, or a class if the clone is expanded.

clone size | J gene | D gene | V gene | CDR3 protein | CDR3 DNA
- | TRBJ2-7 | - | TRBV5-4 | CASSLAGRPDVEQYF | TGTGCCAGCAGCTTGGCGGGGAGGCCGGACGTCGAGCAGTACTTC
once | TRBJ2-5 | TRBD2 | TRBV5-4 | CASSWEGTIQETQYF | TGTGCCAGCAGCTGGGAAGGGACTATCCAAGAGACCCAGTACTTC
- | TRBJ2-1 | - | TRBV28 | CASREPGPGAYNEQFF | TGTGCCAGCAGGGAACCGGGACCCGGGGCCTACAATGAGCAGTTCTTC
- | TRBJ2-1 | - | TRBV11-2 | CASSLEAALNEQFF | TGTGCCAGCAGCTTAGAGGCGGCCCTCAATGAGCAGTTCTTC
- | TRBJ1-3 | - | TRBV28 | CASSMSRRQGINTIYF | TGTGCCAGCAGTATGTCTAGAAGGCAGGGAATAAACACCATATATTTT
- | TRBJ2-5 | - | TRBV28 | CASSSLSAGGAQYF | TGTGCCAGCAGTTCCCTATCCGCAGGGGGGGCCCAGTACTTC
- | TRBJ2-7 | TRBD2 | TRBV6-5 | CASSYGGRGYEQYF | TGTGCCAGCAGTTACGGCGGGAGGGGCTACGAGCAGTACTTC
once | TRBJ1-5 | - | TRBV6-6 | CASTRRLNQPQHF | TGTGCCAGCACCCGACGGTTAAATCAGCCCCAGCATTTT
- | TRBJ2-7 | TRBD2 | TRBV7-3 | CASSPELAGNYEQYF | TGTGCCAGCAGTCCTGAACTAGCGGGAAATTACGAGCAGTACTTC
- | TRBJ2-2 | - | TRBV7-9 | CASSLLGSGELFF | TGTGCCAGCAGCTTATTGGGATCCGGGGAGCTGTTTTTT
- | TRBJ2-3 | TRBD2 | TRBV4-2 | CASSQDLGGSGYLTDTQYF | TGTGCCAGCAGCCAAGATCTGGGGGGGAGCGGGTACCTCACAGATACGCAGTATTTT
- | TRBJ2-5 | TRBD1 | TRBV5-1 | CASSWDSQETQYF | TGCGCCAGCAGTTGGGACAGTCAAGAGACCCAGTACTTC
- | TRBJ2-7 | - | TRBV28 | CASSFGRPYEQYF | TGTGCCAGCAGTTTTGGCAGACCTTACGAGCAGTACTTC
- | TRBJ2-2 | TRBD1 | TRBV4-1 | CASSQQQGFVGELFF | TGCGCCAGCAGCCAACAACAGGGGTTTGTCGGGGAGCTGTTTTTT
- | TRBJ1-5 | - | TRBV28 | CASSLPVHLGADSNQPQHF | TGTGCCAGCAGTTTACCTGTACACCTGGGGGCCGATAGCAATCAGCCCCAGCATTTT
medium-sized | TRBJ1-2 | - | TRBV29-1 | CSVVQQAPGYGYTF | TGCAGCGTCGTACAACAGGCCCCGGGGTATGGCTACACCTTC
- | TRBJ2-1 | TRBD2 | TRBV19 | CASSLLAASPYNEQFF | TGTGCCAGTAGTTTACTAGCGGCCTCCCCCTACAATGAGCAGTTCTTC
- | TRBJ2-7 | - | TRBV7-2 | CASSPHLRYEQYF | TGTGCCAGCAGCCCCCATCTTCGCTACGAGCAGTACTTC
- | TRBJ2-3 | - | TRBV16 | CASSQSRDTQYF | TGTGCCAGCAGCCAATCCCGAGATACGCAGTATTTT
- | TRBJ1-4 | TRBD1 | TRBV28 | CASRDRVDEKLFF | TGTGCCAGCAGGGACAGGGTGGATGAAAAACTGTTTTTT
- | TRBJ2-7 | - | TRBV28 | CASSARDSYEQYF | TGTGCCAGCAGTGCCCGGGACTCCTACGAGCAGTACTTC